These 7 T cell receptor beta chains came from one sample sequenced in a study of T-cell reconstitution after alpha-beta-depleted transplantation in children. For TCRbeta, the library was prepared with unique molecular identifiers. TCRdb processed the PCR reads anew with MiXCR; each CDR3 protein has one entry. The table records some 530,000 distinct CDR3 sequences, approximately 13% of them present only once. This sample comprised PBMCs from the stem cell graft donor, obtained from the stem cell graft. These receptors all stem from a human donor who donated a stem cell graft to a child with combined immunodeficiency.

The chain combines TRBV3-1 with TRBJ1-4; a possible D gene is TRBD1 (5 bases). V was pared by 0 bases and J by 10 bases, with 18 bases between. There are 16 residues in the CDR3. CDR1 is LGHDT and CDR2 is YNNKEL in the germline V gene (reference sequence). CDR3 sequence reads: CASSQEFGTDLRKLFF. CDR3 in DNA: TGTGCCAGCAGCCAAGAATTCGGGACCGACCTAAGAAAACTGTTTTTT.

The chain uses TRBV7-8 and TRBJ1-2; no firm D call. The germline CDR1 and CDR2 sequences are SGHVS and FQNEAQ. The CDR3 has 14 residues. V was pared by 2 bases and J by 1 base, with 8 bases between. In DNA, the CDR3 is TGTGCCAGCAGCTTAAAACAGAATAACTATGGCTACACCTTC. Its protein product is CASSLKQNNYGYTF. The whole variable domain, remainder taken from reference TRBV7-8 and TRBJ1-2, is GAGVSQSPRYKVAKRGQDVALRCDPISGHVSLFWYQQALGQGPEFLTYFQNEAQLDKSGLPSDRFFAERPEGSVSTLKIQRTQQEDSAVYLCASSLKQNNYGYTFGSGTRLTVV.

This clonotype was seen many times. The chain couples TRBV5-5 to TRBJ2-7, with TRBD2 matching over 9 bases. From germline, CDR1 is SGHKS and CDR2 YYEKEE (reference sequence). The CDR3 totals 14 residues. Trimming took 2 bases from V and 7 from J; bases not matched to a gene: 7. CDR3 in DNA: TGTGCCAGCAGCTTAATAGCGGGAGAAGGGGAGCAGTACTTC. Translated: CASSLIAGEGEQYF. Full variable domain (remainder filled in from reference TRBV5-5 and TRBJ2-7): DAGVTQSPTHLIKTRGQQVTLRCSPISGHKSVSWYQQVLGQGPQFIFQYYEKEERGRGNFPDRFSARQFPNYSSELNVNALLLGDSALYLCASSLIAGEGEQYFGPGTRLTVT.

The chain is built from TRBV2 and TRBJ2-1, with 8 bases identical to TRBD2. Per the germline V gene, CDR1 is SNHLY and CDR2 is FYNNEI. This CDR3 spans 14 amino acids. The ends lost 8 bases at V and 3 bases at J; junction bases unmatched: 6. The CDR3 spells CASQRRGDYNEQFF. Written as DNA, the CDR3 is TGTGCCAGCCAACGGCGGGGGGACTACAATGAGCAGTTCTTC.

The sample holds a few counts of this clonotype. This chain links TRBV6-6 with TRBJ2-1; TRBD2 aligns across 11 bases. Germline-derived CDR1 and CDR2 are MNHNY and SVGAGI (reference sequence). CDR3 size: 15 residues. V lost 6 bases, J lost 6 bases, and 7 bases stayed unmatched. The CDR3 spells CASSGTSGGVNEQFF. The CDR3 bases are TGTGCCAGCAGCGGAACTAGCGGGGGAGTCAATGAGCAGTTCTTC.

The chain links TRBV6-5 to TRBJ1-1; unclear D gene. This CDR3 has 14 amino acids. Per germline, CDR1 MNHEY and CDR2 SVGAGI. With 2 bases removed from V and 0 bases from J, the gap between germline ends came to 7 bases. CDR3 amino acids: CASSYEDMNTEAFF. CDR3 nucleotides: TGTGCCAGCAGTTACGAGGATATGAACACTGAAGCTTTCTTT.

The rearrangement uses TRBV30 and TRBJ1-4; D uncertain. Germline V gene sequence: CDR1 GTSNPN, CDR2 SVGIG (reference sequence). V was clipped by 0 bases and J by 6 bases, with 11 bases between them. This CDR3 comprises 14 residues. CDR3 coding DNA: TGTGCCTGGAGTGTAGGGCAGATCTATGAAAAACTGTTTTTT. Its translation: CAWSVGQIYEKLFF.